This T cell receptor (beta chain) is drawn from a study of shared clonotypes between healthy human individuals (TCRdb year 2020). With respect to the entire study: A couple of women and a few men aged 18 to 49 years were included in the cohort. To increase sequencing depth and limit assay-specific biases, TCR repertoire library preparation and sequencing were carried out by different laboratories using diverse techniques. Per donor, leukapheresis produced somewhere between about 0.9 and 10 billion PBMCs. For each donor, three plates each were used for CD4 naive and CD4 memory, two plates were used for CD8 naive, and one plate was used for CD8 memory. To estimate repertoire size and how much clonotypes are shared between individuals, the study performed deep sequencing of blood TCR repertoires from 4 to 6 healthy adults. Points the paper makes about the study in general: Larger estimated clonotype richness was generally found for naive subsets than for memory subsets. Around 5.4% of naive CD4, around 3.6% of naive CD8, around 2.3% of memory CD4, and 0.4% of memory CD8 clonotypes were shared across several donors. The small number of donors limited the genetic and exposure-history diversity represented. Rarefaction of sorted-subset datasets indicated incomplete sequencing despite the large sequencing depth. Sampling was restricted to blood, and TCR repertoires in tissues likely differ from the TCR repertoires found in blood. Pairwise subsampling led to the expectation that sequencing depth would affect the degree of clonotype sharing among donors. Clonotypes shared by all four sorted-subset donors showed higher generation probabilities than non-shared clonotypes.

The CDR3 measures 12 amino acids from cysteine to phenylalanine. Just the 36-base CDR3 DNA is kept, in frame starting at base 1. CDR1 is given as MGHRA and CDR2 as YSYEKL, both from the germline V gene. Trimming removed 1 base from V and 2 bases from J, leaving 1 base between the germline ends. Donors were healthy HIV-negative adults with no recently reported acute infections or vaccinations. All donors were Caucasian adults living in Nashville, Tennessee, USA. CD4+ T cells were enriched by magnetic negative selection, after which naive cells were positively selected on CD45RA and the negative fraction was taken as the memory subset. Blood was obtained by leukapheresis, after which PBMCs were separated by Ficoll-Histopaque density gradient centrifugation and cryopreserved in liquid nitrogen vapor phase. Analytical flow cytometry was used to check the purity and quantity of every magnetically sorted T cell population. Genomic DNA was isolated from each sorted fraction and quantified by UV absorbance on a Nanodrop 2000c.

About this clone: No cognate antigen has been identified for it. It has no much larger one-base neighbor in the sample; base qualities were not kept.

Using the deep immunoSEQ assay, multiplex PCR amplified TCR CDR3 regions from genomic DNA. For each cell subset, the extracted genomic DNA was distributed evenly across all wells of several immunoSEQ 96-well plates, and each plate served as one replicate. For sorted subsets, each replicate PCR was loaded with 200 ng genomic DNA, equivalent to 32,000 or so T cell genomes. The purified libraries were quantified using a Qubit 3.0 fluorometer, sized with a Bioanalyzer 2100, and then quantified again using the KAPA Library Quantification kit. Each immunoSEQ 96-well plate was sequenced on its own single-read 150-cycle Illumina NextSeq 550 flow cell. As for the authors' bioinformatics: Because the immunoSEQ output held only junctional sequences and lacked quality scores, the filtering could not match the filtering applied to full-length reads. Sequences were annotated with PyIR, a Python wrapper for IgBLAST v1.9, using IMGT germline references to assign V/J genes and CDR3. Reads with weak V/J assignments (E-value above 1e-6), missing CDR3, stop codons, out-of-frame junctions, or ambiguous translated residues were removed. V3J clonotypes were defined by identical inferred V gene, J gene, and CDR3 amino acid sequence. Percentage overlap between repertoires was calculated by dividing the number of shared unique clonotypes by the size of the smaller repertoire. Richness of each repertoire was evaluated using RTK rarefaction, the Chao1 estimator, and Recon v2.1 estimates of unobserved clonotypes. OLGA was used to compute generation probabilities for all TCRbeta clonotypes that the gDNA method yielded from four donors. In its TCRdb copy, this immuneACCESS table keeps in-frame sequences only and misses some clones. Where compared with another copy, unresolved V genes explain less than half of these, and the others have no known cause. V, J and clone size derive from that table, while D and trimming were established from the DNA sequence. The sample includes hundreds of thousands of clones, with around 97% observed a single time. About 0.06% of the sample is in the top ten clones.

The source is a woman younger than 45 in good health. The chain links TRBV4-1 with TRBJ2-3; the D gene cannot be named for sure. The source material was naive CD4+ T cells sorted from blood. Read against the paper, the sample's cell subset or site label means: CD45RA+ positively selected. The nucleotide sequence is TGCGCCAGCAGCCAAGCCACAGATACGCAGTATTTT. The translation is CASSQATDTQYF.